The 10 T cell receptor beta chains below were found in one sample sequenced in a study of CD8 T cells in ankylosing spondylitis (dated by TCRdb to 2016 to 2017). The protocol used for the library was 5' RACE. Instrument on record: Illumina HiSeq 2500. TCRdb redid the processing of the public reads, applying fastp at Q25 and MiXCR, and retained in-frame beta chains. Entries are consolidated by CDR3 protein sequence, retaining the most common genes and DNA. The sample records around 99,000 distinct CDR3 sequences, 8.8% of which are singletons. The ten biggest clones cover under 6% of the sample. Specimen: blood, either unsorted or a sorted T cell fraction (not recorded which). The receptors come from a male donor with ankylosing spondylitis or in good health (not recorded which).

In this sample, this clonotype turned up many times. The chain employs TRBV7-2 and TRBJ1-1; TRBD1 agrees at 9 bases. In germline, CDR1 is SGHTA, CDR2 FQGNSA. The CDR3 runs to 14 residues. V lost 6 bases and J lost 2; bases outside the gene matches: 4. The CDR3 region is CASRPTGGNTEAFF. The CDR3 DNA sequence: TGTGCCAGCAGACCTACAGGGGGCAACACTGAAGCTTTCTTT.

This clonotype was recorded many times. The chain has TRBV4-2 and TRBJ2-1, with D unresolved. The CDR3 has 12 amino acids. In germline, CDR1 is LGHNA, CDR2 YNFKEQ. Trimming cost V 0 bases and J 7 bases, with 4 bases left between them. The CDR3 is CASSQDGNEQFF. For the CDR3, the DNA is TGTGCCAGCAGCCAAGATGGAAATGAGCAGTTCTTC.

This clonotype appeared many times. The chain is built from TRBV7-9 and TRBJ2-5, with 8 bases lining up with TRBD1. The length of the CDR3 is 15 residues. Trimming at V came to 6 bases and at J to 3 bases, leaving 9 bases not matched to a gene. Germline-derived CDR1 and CDR2 are SEHNR and FQNEAQ (reference sequence). CDR3 loop: CASRRQGSPKETQYF. CDR3 nucleotide sequence: TGTGCCAGCAGGAGACAGGGGTCCCCGAAAGAGACCCAGTACTTC. Supplemented by reference TRBV7-9 and TRBJ2-5, the full variable domain reads DTGVSQNPRHKITKRGQNVTFRCDPISEHNRLYWYRQTLGQGPEFLTYFQNEAQLEKSRLLSDRFSAERPKGSFSTLEIQRTEQGDSAMYLCASRRQGSPKETQYFGPGTRLLVL.

This clonotype was seen many times. The chain employs TRBV12-3 or TRBV12-4 and TRBJ2-1, with D tentatively TRBD1 (5 bases). This CDR3 spans 15 amino acids. V was cut by 2 bases and J by 4 bases, with 12 bases left in between. The CDR3 DNA follows: TGTGCCAGCAGTTTAAGGGAAGGGGCTTACAATGAGCAGTTCTTC. Its translation: CASSLREGAYNEQFF.

This clonotype was recorded a few times. The gene calls are TRBV5-1 and TRBJ2-3, with 8 bases fitting TRBD1. Germline V gives CDR1 SGHRS, CDR2 YFSETQ. This CDR3 region has 17 residues. Trimming at V came to 2 bases and at J to 2 bases, leaving 10 bases not matched to a gene. The CDR3 DNA follows: TGCGCCAGCAGCTTTTTGCCCGGGACAGGACCCACAGATACGCAGTATTTT. Its protein product is CASSFLPGTGPTDTQYF.

This chain links TRBV21-1 with TRBJ2-7. TRBV21-1 is a listed pseudogene. This CDR3 contains 15 residues. The CDR3 region has the DNA TGTGCCAGCAGCAAGTGGAAGGGTGAGATGTTTGAGCAGTACTTC. It encodes CASSKWKGEMFEQYF.

This clonotype was seen many times. The J gene is TRBJ2-3, the V gene TRBV6-1, with a possible D match to TRBD1 (6 bases). V lost 6 bases and J 3 bases, leaving 22 bases between the germline ends. This CDR3 is 17 amino acids long. Per germline, CDR1 MNHNS and CDR2 SASEGT. CDR3 residues: CASRNQGLGARTDTQYF. The CDR3 DNA sequence: TGTGCCAGCAGAAACCAGGGGCTAGGAGCGAGGACAGATACGCAGTATTTT.

This clonotype occurred many times. The chain couples TRBV12-1 to TRBJ1-6. TRBV12-1 is an annotated pseudogene. The CDR3 has 14 amino acids. The CDR3 region is CASSYIQDNSPLHF. For the CDR3, the DNA is TGTGCCAGCAGCTATATACAAGATAATTCACCCCTCCACTTT.

This clonotype has only one observation. A single base separates this from a much larger clone, so it may be a read error. The chain has TRBV7-3 and TRBJ2-7; possible D gene TRBD2, 6 bases. The V end was cut by 4 bases, the J end by 3 bases, with 16 bases between. Germline CDR1 and CDR2: SGHTA and FQGTGA. CDR3 size: 15 residues. The CDR3 protein is CASSSRDSEGYEQYF. DNA for the CDR3: TGTGCCAGCAGCTCAAGGGACTCCGAAGGCTACGAGCAGTACTTC.

This clonotype was seen many times. This chain links TRBV20-1 with TRBJ1-6, with a tentative D call TRBD1 (5 bases). The CDR3 loop spans 16 amino acids. Deletions cut 2 bases from V and 8 bases from J, with 19 bases between. The germline CDR1 and CDR2 sequences are DFQATT and SNEGSKA (reference sequence). In nucleotides, the CDR3 is TGCAGTGCTAGAAGCACCACCGGGACGGAGGATTCACCCCTCCACTTT. Amino acids: CSARSTTGTEDSPLHF.